This T cell receptor (beta chain) was sequenced for a study of T cell responses to AZD1222 COVID-19 vaccine. Sequencing used immunoSEQ multiplex PCR; TCRdb keeps in-frame clones, though not all of them. Among fewer than 130,000 clones listed, under 95% were seen once. The CDR3 length is 13 residues. Trimming removed 4 bases from V and 0 bases from J, with 9 bases in between. Germline values: CDR1 GTSNPN, CDR2 SVGIG (reference sequence). Notes on this clone: Its antigen is currently unknown.

Notes on the study in general: Targeting of unmutated variant regions was reportedly seen in nearly half of spike-specific TCRs. There were vaccine-associated CD4 TCRs across spike, dominant at 160-218 and 743-854. Receipt of two AZD1222 doses was followed by a rise in Spike-specific TCR breadth and depth. Donors in the cohort were predominantly white British and more often female, and clonal diversity was possibly underestimated.

The sequencing used peripheral blood, collected on day 0 of AZD1222 vaccination. The chain joins TRBV30 to TRBJ1-2; the D is unclear. The sequence was obtained from an adult in good health. Here the CDR3 reads CAWTDLANYGYTF. The DNA for the CDR3 is TGTGCCTGGACCGACTTAGCTAACTATGGCTACACCTTC.